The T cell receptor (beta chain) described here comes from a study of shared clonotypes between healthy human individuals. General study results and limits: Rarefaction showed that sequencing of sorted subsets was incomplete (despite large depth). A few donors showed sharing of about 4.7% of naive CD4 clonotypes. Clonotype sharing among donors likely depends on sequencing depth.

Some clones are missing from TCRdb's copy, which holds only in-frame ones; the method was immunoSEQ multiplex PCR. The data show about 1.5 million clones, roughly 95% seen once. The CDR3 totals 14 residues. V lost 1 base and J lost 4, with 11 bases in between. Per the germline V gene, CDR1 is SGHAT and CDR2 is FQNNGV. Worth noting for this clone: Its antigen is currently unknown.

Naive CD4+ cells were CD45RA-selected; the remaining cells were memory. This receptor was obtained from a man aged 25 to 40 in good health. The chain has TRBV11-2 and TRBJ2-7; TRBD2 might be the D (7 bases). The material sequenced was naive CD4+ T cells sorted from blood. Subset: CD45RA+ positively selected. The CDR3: CASSLAQGLYEQYF. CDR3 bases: TGTGCCAGCAGCTTAGCACAGGGACTATACGAGCAGTACTTC.